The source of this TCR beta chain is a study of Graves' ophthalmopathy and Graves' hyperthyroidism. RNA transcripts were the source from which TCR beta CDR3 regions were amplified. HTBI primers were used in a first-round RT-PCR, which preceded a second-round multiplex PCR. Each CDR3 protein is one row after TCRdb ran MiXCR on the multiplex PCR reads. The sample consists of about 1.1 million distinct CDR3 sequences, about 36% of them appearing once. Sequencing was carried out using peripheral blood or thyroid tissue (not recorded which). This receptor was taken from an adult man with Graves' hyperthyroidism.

The CDR3 sequence: CASSPLAGDYNEQFF. The CDR3 nucleotides read TGTGCCAGCAGCCCCCTAGCGGGAGACTACAATGAGCAGTTCTTC. The chain is built from TRBV4-2 and TRBJ2-1; 10 bases align to TRBD2. CDR3 length: 15 amino acids. Germline V gene data show CDR1 as LGHNA and CDR2 as YNFKEQ. Trimming took 4 bases from V and 3 from J; bases not matched to a gene: 3.